These T cell receptor beta chains were read from a single sample in a study of spatial heterogeneity in lung cancer. Via MiXCR, TCRdb re-called the 5' RACE reads, giving one row per CDR3 protein. The table includes nearly 4,500 distinct CDR3 sequences, 8.3% detected once. Specimen: lung tumor tissue, collected at surgery. The receptors here all came from a male donor with early-stage non-small cell lung cancer. Both conserved end residues are part of each CDR3. The D gene is left open where the match is weak. The size of a clone is reported for some rows only, either as once, few or many, or as a class for expanded clones.

13,.,large,TRBJ1-2,TRBV6-5,CASSYLQGTGYTF,TGTGCCAGCAGTTACTTACAGGGTACTGGCTACACCTTC
12,.,medium-sized,TRBJ2-7,TRBV20-1,CSASRGSYEQYF,TGCAGTGCTAGTCGAGGTTCCTACGAGCAGTACTTC
17,TRBD1,many,TRBJ2-2,TRBV14,CASSQDVAQGAAGELFF,TGTGCCAGCAGCCAAGATGTAGCGCAGGGGGCCGCCGGGGAGCTGTTTTTT
15,.,medium-sized,TRBJ2-5,TRBV5-1,CASSLEVGPQETQYF,TGCGCCAGCAGCTTGGAGGTCGGCCCCCAAGAGACCCAGTACTTC
14,.,.,TRBJ2-7,TRBV7-2,CASIHEGQTYEQYF,TGTGCCAGCATCCACGAGGGGCAGACCTACGAGCAGTACTTC
15,.,medium-sized,TRBJ2-1,TRBV10-3,CAISESRAGKNEQFF,TGTGCCATCAGTGAGTCACGGGCGGGAAAGAATGAGCAGTTCTTC
16,.,medium-sized,TRBJ2-7,TRBV5-1,CASSLELRGISYEQYF,TGCGCCAGCAGCTTGGAGCTCCGTGGGATCTCCTACGAGCAGTACTTC
19,TRBD2,many,TRBJ2-3,TRBV12-3/TRBV12-4,CASSRLPGTSGGQHSTQYF,TGTGCCAGCAGTCGCCTACCCGGGACTAGCGGGGGCCAACACAGCACGCAGTATTTT
15,.,medium-sized,TRBJ1-2,TRBV30,CAWSIGNTYNYGYTF,TGTGCCTGGAGTATTGGAAACACTTATAACTATGGCTACACCTTC
16,TRBD1,medium-sized,TRBJ2-1,TRBV28,CASSLRTGRSYNEQFF,TGTGCCAGCAGTTTGCGGACAGGGAGGTCCTACAATGAGCAGTTCTTC
19,.,medium-sized,TRBJ1-3,TRBV7-9,CASSLWRDFPTTSGNTIYF,TGTGCCAGCAGCTTATGGAGAGATTTTCCAACCACCTCTGGAAACACCATATATTTT
15,.,medium-sized,TRBJ1-2,TRBV9,CASSVDPGTDYGYTF,TGTGCCAGCAGCGTAGATCCGGGTACGGACTATGGCTACACCTTC
13,.,medium-sized,TRBJ2-1,TRBV18,CASSPRGYNEQFF,TGTGCCAGCTCCCCCAGGGGTTACAATGAGCAGTTCTTC
18,TRBD1,medium-sized,TRBJ2-3,TRBV24-1,CATSDKMPGQGATDTQYF,TGTGCCACCAGTGACAAGATGCCGGGACAGGGGGCGACAGATACGCAGTATTTT
17,.,medium-sized,TRBJ2-6,TRBV27,CASRLRVLPSGANVLTF,TGTGCCAGCAGACTCAGAGTGCTCCCCTCTGGGGCCAACGTCCTGACTTTC
14,TRBD2,many,TRBJ2-5,TRBV2,CASTLTSYLETQYF,TGTGCCAGCACCCTGACTAGCTATTTGGAGACCCAGTACTTC
14,.,many,TRBJ2-5,TRBV3-1,CASSSGLRVETQYF,TGTGCCAGCAGCTCAGGGTTGCGGGTAGAGACCCAGTACTTC
14,TRBD1,.,TRBJ2-7,TRBV20-1,CSAMPGGVTYEQYF,TGCAGTGCTATGCCAGGGGGAGTAACCTACGAGCAGTACTTC
14,.,.,TRBJ1-6,TRBV9,CASSVLHHNSPLHF,TGTGCCAGCAGCGTATTACACCATAATTCACCCCTCCACTTT
14,.,many,TRBJ1-1,TRBV10-3,CAISESGGATEAFF,TGTGCCATCAGTGAGTCGGGGGGCGCGACTGAAGCTTTCTTT
12,.,many,TRBJ1-1,TRBV28,CASRDGNTEAFF,TGTGCCAGCAGGGACGGGAACACTGAAGCTTTCTTT
13,.,medium-sized,TRBJ1-5,TRBV20-1,CSASEGRNQPQHF,TGCAGTGCTAGCGAGGGAAGGAACCAGCCCCAGCATTTT